Presented here are 6 T cell receptor beta chains from one specimen sequenced in a study of control samples from healthy donors and cancer patients. The repertoire was sequenced with immunoSEQ multiplex PCR; TCRdb's copy has only in-frame clones and lacks some. Here the sample spans 150,000 to 170,000 clones, just under 95% being singletons. The material sequenced was blood. Source of these receptors: a man in his forties in good health.

The chain joins TRBV6-1 to TRBJ2-7; D unclear. There are 14 residues in the CDR3. V was clipped by 2 bases and J by 7 bases, with 15 bases between them. Germline V CDR1 and CDR2: MNHNS, SASEGT. The CDR3 sequence is CASSEQAYLGEQYF. In DNA, the CDR3 is TGTGCCAGCAGTGAACAGGCCTATCTAGGTGAGCAGTACTTC.

This clone was picked up one time. CDR3 DNA sequence: TGTGCCAGCAGTCGGACTAGTTTGAGTGAGCAGTACTTC. This translates into CASSRTSLSEQYF. This sequence joins TRBV6-5 and TRBJ2-7, with TRBD2 identical over 7 bases. The CDR3 consists of 13 residues. Losses at the gene ends were 5 bases for V and 7 bases for J; bases not matched to a gene: 8. The germline V gene encodes CDR1 MNHEY and CDR2 SVGAGI.

In nucleotides, the CDR3 is TGTGCCAGCAGCCACCGTCGAAACACTGAAGCTTTCTTT. Protein sequence: CASSHRRNTEAFF. The J gene is TRBJ1-1, the V gene TRBV3-1 (or the pseudogene TRBV3-2); no firm D call. From germline, CDR1 is LGHDT and CDR2 YNNKEL (reference sequence). V was clipped by 3 bases and J by 2 bases, with 7 bases between them. The CDR3 length is 13 residues.

The gene calls are TRBV6-5 and TRBJ2-7; D not resolved. CDR3 length: 13 residues. Trimming shortened V by 5 bases and J by 3 bases, and 11 bases separated the two germline ends. Germline V lookup: CDR1 MNHEY, CDR2 SVGAGI. The chain's CDR3 is CASSTAGFYEQYF. DNA of the CDR3: TGTGCCAGCAGTACGGCAGGATTCTACGAGCAGTACTTC.

V and J are TRBV12-3 or TRBV12-4 and TRBJ1-1; D gene ambiguous. The ends were cut back, 4 bases at V and 10 bases at J, with 10 bases in the middle. This CDR3 has 11 amino acids. CDR3 in DNA: TGTGCCAGCAGTTATAGGACGGGAGCTTTCTTT. Translating it yields CASSYRTGAFF.

The chain has TRBV11-2 and TRBJ2-7; D perhaps matches TRBD1 (5 bases). CDR3 length: 12 amino acids. Germline CDR1 SGHAT, CDR2 FQNNGV. Trimming shortened V by 1 base and J by 9 bases, and 10 bases separated the two germline ends. CDR3 nucleotide sequence: TGTGCCAGCAGCTTAGGCCAGGGTTGGCAGTACTTC. Its translation: CASSLGQGWQYF.